Listed below are T cell receptor beta chains from one sample, sequenced in a study of T cells in Graves' hyperthyroidism and ophthalmopathy. TCRdb independently ran MiXCR on the multiplex PCR reads; one entry per CDR3 protein. The sample carries about 340,000 distinct CDR3 sequences, roughly 18% recorded once. The specimen sequenced was blood. The receptors shown here come from a woman aged 45-65 years with Graves' hyperthyroidism. Each CDR3 is given with its conserved first and last residue. The D gene is left open where the match is weak. The size entry is marked missing in some rows and otherwise reads once, few, many or a size class.

15 | TRBJ1-4 | TRBV9 | NA | few | CASSVVPTANEKLFF | TGTGCCAGCAGCGTAGTTCCGACAGCTAATGAAAAACTGTTTTTT
14 | TRBJ1-3 | TRBV3-1 | NA | NA | CASSLGQKGNTIYF | TGTGCCAGCAGCCTAGGACAGAAGGGAAACACCATATATTTT
13 | TRBJ2-5 | TRBV12-3/TRBV12-4 | NA | many | CASSTRGQETQYF | TGTGCCAGCAGTACTCGGGGACAAGAGACCCAGTACTTC
15 | TRBJ2-2 | TRBV12-3/TRBV12-4 | NA | few | CASSPERANTGELFF | TGTGCCAGCAGTCCCGAGCGGGCGAACACCGGGGAGCTGTTTTTT
13 | TRBJ2-7 | TRBV7-8 | NA | NA | CASSLSRDTRQYF | TGTGCCAGCAGCTTATCCCGGGATACTAGGCAGTACTTC
13 | TRBJ2-3 | TRBV20-1 | TRBD2 | few | CSAGGGLTDTQYF | TGCAGTGCTGGCGGGGGGTTAACAGATACGCAGTATTTT
14 | TRBJ2-3 | TRBV10-3 | TRBD2 | few | CATQRDSFADTQYF | TGTGCCACCCAGCGGGATTCTTTCGCAGATACGCAGTATTTT
15 | TRBJ2-1 | TRBV3-1 | NA | many | CASSNTSWGHNEQFF | TGTGCCAGCAGCAATACTAGCTGGGGACACAATGAGCAGTTCTTC
14 | TRBJ2-7 | TRBV10-3 | TRBD1 | NA | CAISRMTGMEEQYF | TGTGCCATCAGCCGAATGACAGGGATGGAAGAGCAGTACTTC
12 | TRBJ2-3 | TRBV29-1 | NA | NA | CSVEDHTDTQYF | TGCAGCGTTGAAGACCATACAGATACGCAGTATTTT
15 | TRBJ2-5 | TRBV28 | TRBD2 | many | CASSDNSGNGETQYF | TGTGCCAGCAGTGACAATAGCGGGAACGGGGAGACCCAGTACTTC
14 | TRBJ1-2 | TRBV5-1 | NA | few | CASSPLKGGYGYTF | TGCGCCAGCAGCCCGTTAAAGGGGGGCTATGGCTACACCTTC
14 | TRBJ2-5 | TRBV2 | NA | many | CASPTGTLGETQYF | TGTGCCAGCCCGACAGGAACCCTTGGAGAGACCCAGTACTTC
13 | TRBJ1-2 | TRBV3-1 | TRBD1 | many | CASRQSTGNGYTF | TGTGCCAGCAGGCAATCGACAGGGAATGGCTACACCTTC
15 | TRBJ1-4 | TRBV27 | NA | once | CASSLGSATNEKLFF | TGTGCCAGCAGTTTAGGATCGGCAACTAATGAAAAACTGTTTTTT
13 | TRBJ1-1 | TRBV19 | NA | NA | CASKVGVNTEAFF | TGTGCCAGTAAGGTGGGGGTGAACACTGAAGCTTTCTTT
15 | TRBJ1-5 | TRBV7-3 | NA | NA | CACSLSRDSNQPQHF | TGTGCCTGCAGCTTATCCAGGGATAGCAATCAGCCCCAGCATTTT
20 | TRBJ2-3 | TRBV7-2 | TRBD2 | many | CASSLRTSGRVSLTTDTQYF | TGTGCCAGCAGCTTAAGAACTAGCGGGAGGGTCTCCCTCACCACAGATACGCAGTATTTT
16 | TRBJ1-5 | TRBV12-3/TRBV12-4 | NA | NA | CASRRHRDNSNQPQHF | TGTGCCAGCAGGCGCCACCGGGACAATAGCAATCAGCCCCAGCATTTT
14 | TRBJ2-2 | TRBV15 | NA | NA | CATSREGSTGELFF | TGTGCCACCAGCAGAGAAGGGTCCACCGGGGAGCTGTTTTTT
15 | TRBJ1-1 | TRBV28 | NA | few | CASSLKGVGSTEAFF | TGTGCCAGCAGTTTGAAGGGGGTAGGAAGCACTGAAGCTTTCTTT
15 | TRBJ1-5 | TRBV27 | TRBD1 | NA | CASSEKDRSNQPQHF | TGTGCCAGCAGCGAAAAGGACAGGTCCAATCAGCCCCAGCATTTT
14 | TRBJ1-1 | TRBV6-1 | NA | few | CASRAAAGNTEAFF | TGTGCCAGCAGGGCGGCAGCGGGGAACACTGAAGCTTTCTTT
15 | TRBJ2-5 | TRBV18 | NA | many | CASSKGGALRETQYF | TGTGCCAGCTCAAAAGGAGGGGCCCTGCGGGAGACCCAGTACTTC
15 | TRBJ2-5 | TRBV5-1 | NA | NA | CASSLAAVLQETQYF | TGCGCCAGCAGCTTGGCGGCAGTCCTACAAGAGACCCAGTACTTC
14 | TRBJ1-3 | TRBV5-1 | NA | few | CASSLLPTGNTIYF | TGCGCCAGCAGCTTGCTACCTACGGGAAACACCATATATTTT
15 | TRBJ2-7 | TRBV7-9 | NA | many | CASSFFRSQGYEQYF | TGTGCCAGCAGCTTTTTCCGGTCCCAAGGCTACGAGCAGTACTTC
14 | TRBJ1-2 | TRBV2 | NA | NA | CASSDRTAGYGYTF | TGTGCCAGCAGTGATCGGACAGCGGGCTATGGCTACACCTTC
14 | TRBJ1-1 | TRBV7-8 | NA | NA | CASSLWGQNTEAFF | TGTGCCAGCAGCTTATGGGGACAGAACACTGAAGCTTTCTTT
14 | TRBJ2-5 | TRBV2 | NA | NA | CASSAWYRQETQYF | TGTGCCAGCAGTGCATGGTACAGGCAAGAGACCCAGTACTTC
14 | TRBJ2-3 | TRBV20-1 | NA | many | CSARRGLPTDTQYF | TGCAGTGCTAGGCGGGGACTCCCCACAGATACGCAGTATTTT
15 | TRBJ2-4 | TRBV6-2/TRBV6-3 | NA | NA | CARPNSPDHKNIQYF | TGTGCCAGACCGAATAGCCCCGACCACAAAAACATTCAGTACTTC
17 | TRBJ2-2 | TRBV5-1 | TRBD1 | NA | CASSQDEWTGYTGELFF | TGCGCCAGCAGCCAAGATGAGTGGACAGGGTACACCGGGGAGCTGTTTTTT
15 | TRBJ2-2 | TRBV11-2 | TRBD1 | many | CASSSSGTGSGELFF | TGTGCCAGCAGCTCCTCCGGGACAGGGAGCGGGGAGCTGTTTTTT
18 | TRBJ2-3 | TRBV2 | TRBD2 | many | CASSGGLAGVDTTDTQYF | TGTGCCAGCAGTGGGGGACTAGCGGGAGTCGATACCACAGATACGCAGTATTTT
17 | TRBJ1-2 | TRBV15 | NA | few | CATSRDRVPTSFYGYAF | TGTGCCACCAGCAGAGATCGGGTGCCCACGTCATTCTATGGCTACGCCTTC
16 | TRBJ2-2 | TRBV28 | NA | few | CASRLGGGPNTGELFF | TGTGCCAGCAGATTAGGCGGAGGGCCGAACACCGGGGAGCTGTTTTTT
17 | TRBJ2-7 | TRBV7-9 | TRBD1 | few | CASSGPPGQGGPYEQYF | TGTGCCAGCAGTGGACCACCGGGACAGGGGGGCCCCTACGAGCAGTACTTC
17 | TRBJ1-4 | TRBV5-4 | TRBD1 | NA | CASSLAADRGSGEKLFF | TGTGCCAGCAGCTTGGCCGCCGACAGGGGGTCAGGGGAAAAACTGTTTTTT
14 | TRBJ1-4 | TRBV7-9 | TRBD1 | NA | CASSPRQGDEKLFF | TGTGCCAGCAGCCCCCGACAGGGAGATGAAAAACTGTTTTTT
16 | TRBJ1-5 | TRBV7-2 | TRBD1 | many | CASSLGGQGAWQPQHF | TGTGCCAGCAGCTTGGGCGGACAGGGGGCATGGCAGCCCCAGCATTTT
16 | TRBJ2-6 | TRBV6-2/TRBV6-3 | NA | NA | CASSYNRNSGANVLTF | TGTGCCAGCAGTTATAACAGGAACTCTGGGGCCAACGTCCTGACTTTC
13 | TRBJ1-2 | TRBV18 | NA | many | CASSPRDNYGYTF | TGTGCCAGCTCACCACGGGACAACTATGGCTACACCTTC
15 | TRBJ1-4 | TRBV20-1 | NA | NA | CSAEPIQGVLEKLFF | TGCAGTGCTGAACCTATACAGGGTGTTTTAGAAAAACTGTTTTTT
14 | TRBJ2-7 | TRBV11-2 | NA | many | CASSLRVRSDEQYF | TGTGCCAGCAGCTTAAGGGTTCGCAGCGACGAGCAGTACTTC
13 | TRBJ2-7 | TRBV14 | NA | few | CASSQQVSYEQYF | TGTGCCAGCAGCCAACAGGTTTCCTACGAGCAGTACTTC
17 | TRBJ2-2 | TRBV4-1 | TRBD2 | few | CASSQEYLAGDTGELFF | TGCGCCAGCAGCCAAGAGTACCTAGCGGGGGACACCGGGGAGCTGTTTTTT
16 | TRBJ2-3 | TRBV3-1 | NA | NA | CASSPSHAGNTDTQYF | TGTGCCAGCAGCCCGAGCCACGCGGGGAACACAGATACGCAGTATTTT
15 | TRBJ2-1 | TRBV11-2 | TRBD2 | many | CASSGWTSEYNEQFF | TGTGCCAGCTCCGGATGGACTAGCGAGTACAATGAGCAGTTCTTC
16 | TRBJ2-7 | TRBV20-1 | NA | few | CSASSALGDFTYEQYF | TGCAGTGCTAGTAGTGCCCTAGGGGACTTTACCTACGAGCAGTACTTC
19 | TRBJ2-1 | TRBV28 | TRBD1 | NA | CASSLPPDRGLWDGGEQFF | TGTGCCAGCAGTTTACCCCCCGACAGGGGCTTATGGGACGGGGGAGAGCAGTTCTTC
15 | TRBJ2-2 | TRBV7-3 | NA | NA | CASSLDGANTGELFF | TGTGCCAGCAGCTTGGACGGGGCCAACACCGGGGAGCTGTTTTTT
15 | TRBJ1-4 | TRBV7-9 | NA | few | CASSLDGRGVEKLFF | TGTGCCAGCAGCTTAGATGGAAGGGGGGTCGAAAAACTGTTTTTT
14 | TRBJ2-2 | TRBV5-1 | NA | NA | CASSARGATGELFF | TGCGCCAGCAGCGCTCGGGGGGCGACCGGGGAGCTGTTTTTT
16 | TRBJ1-2 | TRBV28 | NA | NA | CASSLPRQNFLYGYTF | TGTGCCAGCAGTTTACCCCGACAGAATTTCCTCTATGGCTACACCTTC
14 | TRBJ1-2 | TRBV12-3/TRBV12-4 | NA | NA | CASTVYGTHYGYTF | TGTGCCAGCACAGTTTATGGGACCCACTATGGCTACACCTTC